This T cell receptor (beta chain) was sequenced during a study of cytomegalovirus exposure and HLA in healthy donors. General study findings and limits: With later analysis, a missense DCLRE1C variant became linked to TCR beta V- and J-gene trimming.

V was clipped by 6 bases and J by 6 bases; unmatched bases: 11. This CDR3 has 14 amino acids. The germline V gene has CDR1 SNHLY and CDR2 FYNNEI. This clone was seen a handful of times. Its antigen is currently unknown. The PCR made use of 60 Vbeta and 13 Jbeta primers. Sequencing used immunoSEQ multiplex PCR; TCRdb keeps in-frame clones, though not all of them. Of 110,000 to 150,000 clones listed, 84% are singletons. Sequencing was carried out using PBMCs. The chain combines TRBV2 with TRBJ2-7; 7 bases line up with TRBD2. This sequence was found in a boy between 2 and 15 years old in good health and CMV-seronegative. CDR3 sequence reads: CASRKEGLGSEQYF. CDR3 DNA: TGTGCCAGCAGGAAGGAAGGACTAGGCTCCGAGCAGTACTTC. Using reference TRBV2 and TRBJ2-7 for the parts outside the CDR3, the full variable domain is EPEVTQTPSHQVTQMGQEVILRCVPISNHLYFYWYRQILGQKVEFLVSFYNNEISEKSEIFDDQFSVERPDGSNFTLKIRSTKLEDSAMYFCASRKEGLGSEQYFGPGTRLTVT.